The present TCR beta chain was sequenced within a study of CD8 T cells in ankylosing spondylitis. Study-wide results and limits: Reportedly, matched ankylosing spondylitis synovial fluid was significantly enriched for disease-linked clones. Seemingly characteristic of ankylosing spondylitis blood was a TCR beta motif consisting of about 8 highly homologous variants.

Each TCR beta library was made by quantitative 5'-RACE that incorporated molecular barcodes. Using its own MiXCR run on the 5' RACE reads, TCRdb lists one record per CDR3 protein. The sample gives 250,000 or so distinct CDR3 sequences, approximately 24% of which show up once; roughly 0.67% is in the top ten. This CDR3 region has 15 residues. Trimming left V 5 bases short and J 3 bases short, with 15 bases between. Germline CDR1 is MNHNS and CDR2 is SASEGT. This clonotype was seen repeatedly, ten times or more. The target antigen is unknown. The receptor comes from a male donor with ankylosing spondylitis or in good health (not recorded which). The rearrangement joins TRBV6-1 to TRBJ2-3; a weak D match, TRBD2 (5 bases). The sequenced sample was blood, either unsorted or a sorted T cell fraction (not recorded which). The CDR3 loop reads CASSPRVRGTDTQYF. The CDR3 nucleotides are TGTGCCAGCAGTCCGAGGGTCAGAGGGACAGATACGCAGTATTTT.